Following are 17 T cell receptor beta chains from one sample sequenced in a study of cytomegalovirus exposure and HLA in healthy donors. Amplification used 60 Vbeta primers and 13 Jbeta primers. Repertoires were generated with immunoSEQ multiplex PCR, while TCRdb's copy carries only in-frame clones and drops some. The sample lists 100,000 or so clones; roughly 71% were seen once. Sequenced: PBMCs. The receptors were sampled from a woman aged 40 to 50 in good health and CMV-seronegative.

The chain links TRBV27 to TRBJ2-3, with 8 bases aligning to TRBD2. The CDR3 is 15 amino acids. Germline V gene lookup returns CDR1 MNHEY and CDR2 SMNVEV (reference sequence). V dropped 4 bases and J dropped 2; count of bases not matched to a gene: 5. The CDR3 protein is CASSSTSGYTDTQYF. The CDR3 DNA reads as TGTGCCAGCAGTTCAACTAGCGGATACACAGATACGCAGTATTTT.

The V call is TRBV19, the J call TRBJ1-1, with D uncertain. Germline CDR1 reads LNHDA; CDR2 reads SQIVND (reference sequence). The CDR3 contains 12 residues. The V end lost 4 bases, the J end lost 1 base, and 4 bases lay between the germline ends. The CDR3 reads CASSTGNTEAFF. The CDR3 DNA is TGTGCCAGTAGTACAGGGAACACTGAAGCTTTCTTT. Full variable domain (rest looked up from reference TRBV19 and TRBJ1-1): DGGITQSPKYLFRKEGQNVTLSCEQNLNHDAMYWYRQDPGQGLRLIYYSQIVNDFQKGDIAEGYSVSREKKESFPLTVTSAQKNPTAFYLCASSTGNTEAFFGQGTRLTVV.

This clone has just a few counts. The J gene is TRBJ2-7, the V gene TRBV29-1; 9 nucleotides match TRBD1. Losses at the gene ends were 2 bases for V and 7 bases for J; bases not matched to a gene: 6. CDR1 and CDR2 from the germline V gene are SQVTM and ANQGSEA. This CDR3 comprises 13 residues. The CDR3: CSVEPGQGHEQYF. DNA for the CDR3: TGCAGCGTTGAACCGGGACAGGGACATGAGCAGTACTTC.

This chain joins TRBV19 and TRBJ1-1; the match to TRBD1 covers 8 bases. The CDR3 extends over 14 amino acids. V lost 5 bases to trimming and J lost 2 bases; unmatched junction nucleotides: 4. Germline V gene sequence: CDR1 LNHDA, CDR2 SQIVND (reference sequence). Here the CDR3 DNA reads TGTGCCAGTAGTCACGGGACAGGTAACACTGAAGCTTTCTTT. This translates into CASSHGTGNTEAFF.

The CDR3 loop reads CASSSLTDTQYF. The CDR3 DNA sequence: TGTGCCAGCAGTTCCCTCACAGATACGCAGTATTTT. This rearrangement joins TRBV6-5 to TRBJ2-3; no clear D gene. Germline V gene data show CDR1 as MNHEY and CDR2 as SVGAGI. The CDR3 consists of 12 residues. The ends were cut back, 4 bases at V and 2 bases at J, with 4 bases in the middle.

The J gene is TRBJ2-7, the V gene TRBV27; possibly TRBD1 for D (6 bases). There are 15 residues in the CDR3. Germline V gene data show CDR1 as MNHEY and CDR2 as SMNVEV (reference sequence). The V and J ends lost 6 bases and 0 bases respectively, with 15 bases between them. As DNA, the CDR3 is TGTGCCAGCAGCATACAGGGCACCAGCTCCTACGAGCAGTACTTC. This encodes CASSIQGTSSYEQYF.

The J gene is TRBJ2-1, the V gene TRBV6-5; 8 bases align to TRBD1. The germline gives CDR1 MNHEY, CDR2 SVGAGI. The CDR3 covers 14 residues. J was trimmed by 8 bases and V by 6 bases; bases with no gene match: 9. CDR3 DNA: TGTGCCAGCAGCCAAGACAGGGGAGTTGATGAGCAGTTCTTC. This translates into CASSQDRGVDEQFF.

The chain joins TRBV27 to TRBJ2-4, with a tentative D call TRBD1 (5 bases). Trimming pared 5 bases from V and 1 base from J, leaving 9 bases between. CDR3 length: 14 amino acids. Germline V lookup: CDR1 MNHEY, CDR2 SMNVEV (reference sequence). The CDR3 nucleotides read TGTGCCAGCAGTCTAGGGGTCGCCAAAAACATTCAGTACTTC. It is translated as CASSLGVAKNIQYF.

The chain links TRBV29-1 to TRBJ1-3, with TRBD1 as a possible D gene (5 bases). The CDR3 has 13 amino acids. Germline-derived CDR1 and CDR2 are SQVTM and ANQGSEA. Trimming took off 6 bases at V and 4 bases at J, with 13 bases between the two ends. Written as DNA, the CDR3 is TGCAGCGTCGGACATCAGGACGGAAACACCATATATTTT. It encodes CSVGHQDGNTIYF.

The chain employs TRBV13 and TRBJ2-5; TRBD1 might be the D (5 bases). The CDR3 extends over 13 amino acids. V lost 5 bases, J lost 5 bases, and 12 bases lay in between. Germline CDR1 PRHDT, CDR2 FYEKMQ (reference sequence). CDR3 bases: TGTGCCAGCAGCCGCAGGGTCGGGGAGACCCAGTACTTC. Its protein is CASSRRVGETQYF.

The chain carries TRBV2 and TRBJ1-2; D not resolved. Trimming cost V 10 bases and J 2 bases, with 14 bases left between them. There are 13 residues in the CDR3. Germline CDR1 SNHLY, CDR2 FYNNEI. The CDR3 DNA reads as TGTGCCACAAGCAGAGGAACCAACTATGGCTACACCTTC. Translation: CATSRGTNYGYTF.

Written as DNA, the CDR3 is TGTGCCAGCAGCTCCAGGGCACGGAACACTGAAGCTTTCTTT. It specifies CASSSRARNTEAFF. This sequence joins TRBV5-6 and TRBJ1-1; D possibly corresponds to TRBD1 (5 bases). With 3 bases removed from V and 1 base from J, the gap between germline ends came to 10 bases. The CDR3 length is 14 residues. Per the germline V gene, CDR1 is SGHDT and CDR2 is YYEEEE. Based on the CDR3 plus reference TRBV5-6 and TRBJ1-1, the full variable domain is DAGVTQSPTHLIKTRGQQVTLRCSPKSGHDTVSWYQQALGQGPQFIFQYYEEEERQRGNFPDRFSGHQFPNYSSELNVNALLLGDSALYLCASSSRARNTEAFFGQGTRLTVV.

The table lists this clone with a few counts. This chain connects TRBV5-1 to TRBJ2-3; tentative D call: TRBD1 (6 bases). Germline CDR1 is SGHRS and CDR2 is YFSETQ. The V gene lost 3 bases and the J gene lost 0 bases, with 8 bases spanning the gap. The CDR3 spans 14 residues. CDR3 DNA sequence: TGCGCCAGCAGCTCACAGGGCAGCACAGATACGCAGTATTTT. This codes for CASSSQGSTDTQYF.

The chain is built from TRBV28 and TRBJ2-7, with 11 bases lining up with TRBD2. The CDR3 runs to 15 residues. The junction had 9 bases not matched to a gene; V was cut back by 4 bases and J by 7 bases. The germline CDR1 and CDR2 sequences are MDHEN and SYDVKM. CDR3 bases: TGTGCCAGCAGTTCTCGGGGATGGACTAGCGGGGAGCAGTACTTC. The encoded protein is CASSSRGWTSGEQYF.

The J gene is TRBJ2-1, the V gene TRBV2, with D possibly TRBD2 on 6 matching bases. Germline V lookup: CDR1 SNHLY, CDR2 FYNNEI. This CDR3 comprises 15 residues. V was cut by 4 bases and J by 2 bases, with 12 bases left in between. Written as DNA, the CDR3 is TGTGCCAGCAGTGTCGGCGGGGCTACCTACAATGAGCAGTTCTTC. Encoded protein: CASSVGGATYNEQFF.

CDR3 loop: CASSRGTSGAYEQYF. The CDR3 DNA reads as TGTGCCAGCAGCCGAGGGACTAGCGGTGCCTACGAGCAGTACTTC. The chain uses TRBV11-2 and TRBJ2-7; 11 bases match TRBD2. The germline gives CDR1 SGHAT, CDR2 FQNNGV. The CDR3 spans 15 residues. With V trimmed by 5 bases and J by 2 bases, 5 bases remained unmatched.

The chain employs TRBV2 and TRBJ2-7, with a tentative D call TRBD1 (6 bases). Germline loops: CDR1 SNHLY, CDR2 FYNNEI. The CDR3 extends over 14 amino acids. With 6 bases removed from V and 2 bases from J, the gap between germline ends came to 14 bases. CDR3 sequence: CASRLDSAAYEQYF. The CDR3 DNA follows: TGTGCCAGCAGGCTGGACAGCGCAGCCTACGAGCAGTACTTC.